This T cell receptor beta chain was found in a study of shared clonotypes between healthy human individuals. Study findings and constraints: Roughly 5.3% of naive CD4 clonotypes were common to four donors.

The study separated CD4+ cells into CD45RA+ naive and CD45RA-negative memory subsets. Clones were read by immunoSEQ multiplex PCR, and TCRdb kept only the in-frame ones, dropping some. The table records millions of clones, 85% to 95% of them present only once. Comments on this clone: The antigen is not known.

The clonotype comes from a man between 18 and 35 years old in good health. Sequenced: naive CD4+ T cells sorted from blood. The subset: CD45RA+ positively selected.

The CDR3 DNA is TGTGCCAGCAGCCCCCAGGACGGACATGGCTACACCTTC. Translated, it gives CASSPQDGHGYTF. This chain links TRBV6-5 with TRBJ1-2, with no clear D. V was shortened by 6 bases and J by 6 bases, with 14 bases between the two germline ends. Germline V gene lookup returns CDR1 MNHEY and CDR2 SVGAGI. This CDR3 has 13 amino acids.